These 7 T cell receptor beta chains were sequenced from one sample in a study of blood T cells in healthy people across ages. Combining a sample-barcoded 5' primer with a J-beta primer mix, a second PCR ran for roughly 6 to 12 cycles. Using its own MiXCR run on the 5' RACE reads, TCRdb lists one record per CDR3 protein. The table lists nearly 800,000 distinct CDR3 sequences, 20% to 25% of them singletons. Separately, the same data were catalogued under a study of T cells of mothers and their children.

Specimen: blood. These TCRs come from a boy under 18 in good health.

The rearrangement joins TRBV5-1 to TRBJ1-6, with D uncertain. The V end lost 0 bases, the J end lost 3 bases, and 7 bases lay between the germline ends. The germline gives CDR1 SGHRS, CDR2 YFSETQ. The CDR3 is 15 residues long. The CDR3 DNA is TGCGCCAGCAGCTTGGTTCGGGGCTATAATTCACCCCTCCACTTT. It is translated as CASSLVRGYNSPLHF.

The chain recombines TRBV5-6 with TRBJ2-1, with 8 positions matching TRBD2. The V segment lost 0 bases and the J segment 7 bases; nucleotides outside the gene matches: 3. Germline V gene data show CDR1 as SGHDT and CDR2 as YYEEEE. CDR3 length: 14 residues. As DNA, the CDR3 is TGTGCCAGCAGCTTGGTCGGGAGGGGAAATGAGCAGTTCTTC. This sequence encodes CASSLVGRGNEQFF. The complete variable domain, with remaining parts taken from reference TRBV5-6 and TRBJ2-1, reads DAGVTQSPTHLIKTRGQQVTLRCSPKSGHDTVSWYQQALGQGPQFIFQYYEEEERQRGNFPDRFSGHQFPNYSSELNVNALLLGDSALYLCASSLVGRGNEQFFGPGTRLTVL.

The chain carries TRBV12-3 or TRBV12-4 and TRBJ1-2, with TRBD1 matching 10 bases. The junction had 19 bases not matched to a gene; V was cut back by 2 bases and J by 7 bases. The CDR3 has 19 amino acids. CDR3 amino acids: CASSLNSPGQGNDGGGYTF. The CDR3 DNA is TGTGCCAGCAGTTTAAACTCCCCGGGACAGGGGAACGATGGCGGTGGCTACACCTTC.

Regarding this clonotype: This is likely a read error, given that the CDR3 carries no conserved phenylalanine or tryptophan at its end. V gene TRBV29-1 combines with J gene TRBJ2-3, with D unclear. Germline loops: CDR1 SQVTM, CDR2 ANQGSEA. The V and J ends lost 5 bases and 2 bases respectively, with 17 bases between them. CDR3 size: 15 residues. DNA of the CDR3: TGCAGCGTTTTTCCCGGGCAGGAAAACACAGATACGCAGTATCTT. Amino acid sequence: CSVFPGQENTDTQYL.

The chain uses TRBV5-1 and TRBJ2-3; 7 bases fit TRBD1. V dropped 4 bases and J dropped 4; count of bases not matched to a gene: 6. This CDR3 is built from 14 residues. Germline CDR1 and CDR2: SGHRS and YFSETQ. CDR3 nucleotide sequence: TGCGCCAGCAGCCCGACAGGGCCTTCAGATACGCAGTATTTT. Translated, it gives CASSPTGPSDTQYF.

V usage is TRBV29-1 and J usage is TRBJ2-7, with D maybe TRBD1 (6 bases). Germline V gives CDR1 SQVTM, CDR2 ANQGSEA. The ends were cut back, 3 bases at V and 0 bases at J, with 9 bases in the middle. The CDR3 length is 13 residues. The CDR3 nucleotides read TGCAGCGTTGATACAGGGACCTCCTACGAGCAGTACTTC. This encodes CSVDTGTSYEQYF.

This clonotype turned up a few times. The CDR3 is CASSLHVNTEAFF. The CDR3 DNA reads TGTGCCAGCAGCTTACATGTAAACACTGAAGCTTTCTTT. The chain employs TRBV7-2 and TRBJ1-1; D remains unclear. The germline V and J ends were trimmed by 2 bases and 2 bases, with 6 bases remaining between them. From germline, CDR1 is SGHTA and CDR2 FQGNSA. CDR3 length: 13 amino acids. The entire variable domain, with the rest obtained from reference TRBV7-2 and TRBJ1-1, is as follows: GAGVSQSPSNKVTEKGKDVELRCDPISGHTALYWYRQSLGQGLEFLIYFQGNSAPDKSGLPSDRFSAERTGGSVSTLTIQRTQQEDSAVYLCASSLHVNTEAFFGQGTRLTVV.